The next 21 T cell receptor beta chains were all read from a single sample in a study of T cell responses to AZD1222 COVID-19 vaccine. The repertoire was sequenced with immunoSEQ multiplex PCR; TCRdb's copy has only in-frame clones and lacks some. The sample carries about 150,000 clones, around nine tenths recorded once. The sample was peripheral blood, taken on day 0 of AZD1222 vaccination. The receptors stem from an adult in good health.

The genes are TRBV4-1 and TRBJ2-7, with no clear D. Trimming removed 0 bases from V and 2 bases from J, with 8 bases in between. Germline CDR1 and CDR2: MGHRA and YSYEKL. This CDR3 has 14 residues. DNA of the CDR3: TGCGCCAGCAGCCAAGAATACCAAGCCTACGAGCAGTACTTC. It is translated as CASSQEYQAYEQYF.

The J gene is TRBJ2-2, the V gene TRBV5-3; D possibly corresponds to TRBD2 (6 bases). TRBV5-3 is identified as an open reading frame with a role that is uncertain. V was cut by 2 bases and J by 4 bases, with 6 bases left in between. CDR3 size: 13 residues. The chain's CDR3 is CARSFGSTGELFF. As DNA, the CDR3 is TGTGCCAGAAGCTTCGGGAGCACCGGGGAGCTGTTTTTT.

V gene TRBV19 combines with J gene TRBJ2-1; 9 nucleotides match TRBD1. The CDR3 covers 16 residues. Germline V CDR1 and CDR2: LNHDA, SQIVND (reference sequence). With 9 bases clipped from V and 1 base from J, the junction kept 10 bases outside the gene matches. The CDR3 loop reads CASRTGTGISYNEQFF. In DNA, the CDR3 is TGTGCCAGCCGAACCGGGACAGGGATTTCCTACAATGAGCAGTTCTTC.

The chain is built from TRBV28 and TRBJ2-1, with TRBD2 matching 11 bases. The V gene's germline CDR1 is MDHEN and CDR2 SYDVKM. The CDR3 totals 16 residues. The junction had 12 bases not matched to a gene; V was cut back by 5 bases and J by 9 bases. This CDR3 reads CASSPPTSGSHGEQFF. DNA of the CDR3: TGTGCCAGCAGTCCGCCCACTAGCGGGAGCCACGGTGAGCAGTTCTTC.

J is TRBJ1-2 and V is TRBV12-3 or TRBV12-4, with D hard to call. Trimming left V 9 bases short and J 10 bases short, with 9 bases between. This CDR3 is 9 amino acids long. DNA for the CDR3: TGTGCCAGGCCGGTCGTCTACACCTTC. Its translation: CARPVVYTF.

V gene TRBV19 combines with J gene TRBJ1-1; D is undetermined. V lost 6 bases to trimming and J lost 3 bases, with 17 bases between them. Germline V lookup: CDR1 LNHDA, CDR2 SQIVND (reference sequence). The CDR3 has 15 residues. DNA of the CDR3: TGTGCCAGTAGGGATATGCAACGTACTGACACTGAAGCTTTCTTT. It encodes CASRDMQRTDTEAFF.

Of note for this clone: The same CDR3 arises from other DNA sequences in this sample as well. The CDR3 loop reads CASSRGDSLNTEAFF. DNA for the CDR3: TGTGCCAGTAGTCGGGGAGACAGCCTGAACACTGAAGCTTTCTTT. The chain links TRBV19 to TRBJ1-1; possible D gene TRBD1, 5 bases. V dropped 5 bases and J dropped 0 bases, with 13 bases sitting between them. The germline gives CDR1 LNHDA, CDR2 SQIVND (reference sequence). This CDR3 has 15 residues.

The V and J genes are TRBV7-6 and TRBJ2-2, with D possibly TRBD1 on 7 matching bases. This CDR3 comprises 20 residues. Trimming took off 2 bases at V and 0 bases at J, with 22 bases between the two ends. Germline V gene sequence: CDR1 SGHVS, CDR2 FNYEAQ. The CDR3 is CASSLNLRGATGANTGELFF. The CDR3 DNA reads TGTGCCAGCAGCTTAAATCTAAGGGGGGCAACAGGGGCGAACACCGGGGAGCTGTTTTTT. Full variable domain (missing parts from reference TRBV7-6 and TRBJ2-2): GAGVSQSPRYKVTKRGQDVALRCDPISGHVSLYWYRQALGQGPEFLTYFNYEAQQDKSGLPNDRFSAERPEGSISTLTIQRTEQRDSAMYRCASSLNLRGATGANTGELFFGEGSRLTVL.

V and J are TRBV6-5 and TRBJ2-4, with D tentatively TRBD2 (6 bases). The CDR3 is 15 residues long. The germline gives CDR1 MNHEY, CDR2 SVGAGI. Trimming removed 7 bases from V and 0 bases from J, with 13 bases in between. The CDR3 coding sequence is TGTGCCAGCAAGGAGGGTTTTTCAGCCAAAAACATTCAGTACTTC. It specifies CASKEGFSAKNIQYF.

V and J are TRBV18 and TRBJ2-1; weak D call: TRBD1 (6 bases). This CDR3 has 15 residues. Germline lookup yields CDR1 KGHSH and CDR2 LQKENI. The V and J ends lost 4 bases and 2 bases respectively, with 12 bases between them. The CDR3 loop reads CASSLIGGPYNEQFF. The CDR3 DNA reads TGTGCCAGCTCACTAATAGGGGGTCCCTACAATGAGCAGTTCTTC.

The chain has TRBV28 and TRBJ1-6, with 8 bases identical to TRBD1. The trim removed 5 bases at V and 7 bases at J, leaving 4 bases unmatched. CDR1 MDHEN and CDR2 SYDVKM come from the germline V gene. This CDR3 is 14 amino acids long. The CDR3 bases are TGTGCCAGCAGTCGGACAGGGCGGAATTCACCCCTCCACTTT. Protein: CASSRTGRNSPLHF.

The rearrangement uses TRBV1 and TRBJ2-3; TRBD2 is taken as the D call from the table, unchecked against the DNA. TRBV1 is tagged as a pseudogene. The CDR3 contains 18 residues. CDR3 sequence: CTSSQDRSWLPSTDTQYF. As DNA, the CDR3 is TGCACCAGCAGCCAAGATAGGAGCTGGCTCCCTAGCACAGATACGCAGTATTTT.

The V and J genes are TRBV5-1 and TRBJ2-7, with D hard to call. With 7 bases removed from V and 3 bases from J, the gap between germline ends came to 11 bases. CDR3 length: 12 residues. Germline CDR1 reads SGHRS; CDR2 reads YFSETQ. CDR3 sequence: CASGRNYYEQYF. Written as DNA, the CDR3 is TGCGCCAGCGGACGGAACTACTACGAGCAGTACTTC.

The rearrangement links TRBV4-3 to TRBJ2-3, with a possible D match to TRBD2 (6 bases). Trimming left V 4 bases short and J 4 bases short, with 18 bases between. The V gene's germline CDR1 is LGHNA and CDR2 YSLEER. The CDR3 is made up of 16 amino acids. CDR3 in DNA: TGCGCCAGCAGCCGTAACGTCCAGGGAGGCGCAGATACGCAGTATTTT. Its protein is CASSRNVQGGADTQYF.

The V gene is TRBV28, the J gene TRBJ2-7; 9 bases map to TRBD1. CDR1 and CDR2 from the germline V gene are MDHEN and SYDVKM. The CDR3 loop spans 15 amino acids. The junction had 7 bases not matched to a gene; V was cut back by 4 bases and J by 3 bases. The CDR3 reads CASSSLGTGIYEQYF. CDR3 DNA: TGTGCCAGCAGTTCACTCGGGACAGGGATCTACGAGCAGTACTTC.

This clone appeared a single time. The J gene is TRBJ2-2, the V gene TRBV7-9; no firm D call. Trimming took 5 bases from V and 1 from J, leaving 11 bases between them. The germline V gene encodes CDR1 SEHNR and CDR2 FQNEAQ (reference sequence). This CDR3 has 15 residues. CDR3 DNA: TGTGCCAGCAGCCCCGCGTGGGGGAACACCGGGGAGCTGTTTTTT. Translated: CASSPAWGNTGELFF.

The chain joins TRBV4-3 to TRBJ1-5; tentative D call: TRBD1 (5 bases). Germline lookup yields CDR1 LGHNA and CDR2 YSLEER. With 11 bases removed from V and 6 bases from J, the gap between germline ends came to 20 bases. The CDR3 has 14 residues. DNA of the CDR3: TGCGCCCCCAGGTGGGCCAAAAGGGGTCAGCCCCAGCATTTT. Translation gives CAPRWAKRGQPQHF.

The chain recombines TRBV19 with TRBJ1-2; no reliable D call. V was clipped by 4 bases and J by 3 bases, with 9 bases between them. CDR1 and CDR2 from the germline V gene are LNHDA and SQIVND (reference sequence). The CDR3 length is 13 residues. The CDR3 DNA is TGTGCCAGTAGTAATGGCCCCCACTATGGCTACACCTTC. The encoded protein is CASSNGPHYGYTF.

The V and J genes are TRBV6-2 or TRBV6-3 and TRBJ2-7; no clear D. Trimming left V 3 bases short and J 3 bases short, with 9 bases between. CDR3 length: 13 amino acids. Germline loops: CDR1 MNHEY, CDR2 SVGEGT. For the CDR3, the DNA is TGTGCCAGCAGTTATCGATCCAGCTACGAGCAGTACTTC. This encodes CASSYRSSYEQYF.

The chain combines TRBV6-1 with TRBJ1-4; D possibly corresponds to TRBD1 (5 bases). The CDR3 runs 11 residues. Between the trimmed V and J ends, which lost 8 bases and 7 bases, there was a span of 8 bases. CDR1 and CDR2 (germline): MNHNS, SASEGT. The CDR3 is CASRTGEKLFF. The CDR3, as DNA: TGTGCCAGCCGCACAGGTGAAAAACTGTTTTTT.

This chain joins TRBV24-1 and TRBJ2-1, with 9 bases that match TRBD1. CDR1 and CDR2 (germline): KGHDR, SFDVKD. V gave up 3 bases and J gave up 15 bases; unmatched junction bases: 8. The CDR3 extends over 13 amino acids. This CDR3 reads CATSDMGTGKGFF. In DNA form, the CDR3 reads TGTGCCACCAGTGATATGGGGACAGGGAAGGGGTTCTTC.